This T cell receptor beta chain was identified in a study of identifying expanded T cells in peripheral blood. Method: immunoSEQ multiplex PCR; TCRdb's copy keeps in-frame clones and lacks some. The sample has tens of thousands of clones, roughly 84% seen once; the top ten hold less than 20%. The sequencing sample was made of blood. The receptor comes from a person aged 18 to 70 in good health.

The CDR3, as DNA: TGTGCCAGCAGCTTGGGACAGGGCCTTCCGGGTGGCTACACCTTC. It encodes CASSLGQGLPGGYTF. The chain couples TRBV7-2 to TRBJ1-2; the match to TRBD1 covers 9 bases. This CDR3 is 15 amino acids long. After removal of 3 bases from V and 7 bases from J, the junction contained 9 bases not matched to a gene. Germline lookup yields CDR1 SGHTA and CDR2 FQGNSA.